Sequencing of this T cell receptor (beta chain) was carried out in a study of T cells in Graves' hyperthyroidism and ophthalmopathy. The study's findings and limits: Median prediction lead before ophthalmopathy onset was about 6.7 months with the model. Among thyroid clonotypes expanded above 0.001, most also appeared in blood.

In the case of this clonotype: Its antigen is not identified.

Looked up from germline, CDR1 is SQVTM and CDR2 is ANQGSEA. V was pared by 4 bases and J by 4 bases, with 19 bases between. The CDR3 is made up of 16 amino acids. RNA transcripts were the template for amplifying TCR beta CDR3 regions. When the TCR CDR3 underwent first-round RT-PCR, the HTBI primer set was used. TCRdb reprocessed the multiplex PCR reads with MiXCR, giving one entry per CDR3 protein. The sample holds approximately 300,000 distinct CDR3 sequences, more than 15% seen once. V and J are TRBV29-1 and TRBJ2-2; TRBD2 is a possible D gene (5 bases). What was sequenced was blood. The clonotype comes from a woman aged 60-70 years with Graves' ophthalmopathy. CDR3 region: CSVAAGGSSATGELFF. CDR3 bases: TGCAGCGTTGCAGCAGGAGGTTCTTCGGCCACCGGGGAGCTGTTTTTT.